These T cell receptor beta chains were read from a single sample in a study of blood T cell repertoires in COVID-19. TCRdb's table, derived via immunoSEQ multiplex PCR, lists solely in-frame clones and lacks some. The sample holds approximately 140,000 clones, around 80% seen once. The specimen was peripheral blood. The receptors come from a woman older than 75 in a cohort sampled during active or convalescent COVID-19. Both conserved end residues are part of each CDR3. D genes are given only for firm matches. A row's size may be missing; if present it is once, few, many or a size class.

size: .
V: TRBV18
D: TRBD1
J: TRBJ1-1
CDR3: CASSPQDRAVNTEAFF
DNA: TGTGCCAGCTCACCCCAGGACAGGGCTGTGAACACTGAAGCTTTCTTT

size: .
V: TRBV13
D: TRBD2
J: TRBJ2-1
CDR3: CASSPYPPTTAGGLQGGQFF
DNA: TGTGCCAGCAGCCCCTACCCCCCGACGACAGCGGGGGGACTCCAAGGTGGGCAGTTCTTC

size: .
V: TRBV3-1/TRBV3-2
D: .
J: TRBJ2-1
CDR3: CASSQEGVAGEQFF
DNA: TGTGCCAGCAGCCAAGAGGGAGTCGCGGGTGAGCAGTTCTTC

size: many
V: TRBV7-9
D: TRBD1
J: TRBJ1-2
CDR3: CASSPKGGQGLAGYTF
DNA: TGTGCCAGCAGCCCTAAGGGGGGACAGGGCCTTGCCGGCTACACCTTC

size: .
V: TRBV5-6
D: TRBD1
J: TRBJ1-4
CDR3: CASSLRAGGPEKLFF
DNA: TGTGCCAGCAGCTTACGGGCAGGGGGCCCTGAAAAACTGTTTTTT

size: .
V: TRBV7-3
D: .
J: TRBJ1-1
CDR3: CASSHEENTEAFF
DNA: TGTGCCAGCAGCCATGAGGAGAACACTGAAGCTTTCTTT

size: .
V: TRBV4-1
D: TRBD1
J: TRBJ1-2
CDR3: CASSLARGQGGYTF
DNA: TGCGCCAGCAGCCTCGCCAGGGGGCAGGGTGGCTACACCTTC

size: .
V: TRBV29-1
D: TRBD1
J: TRBJ1-2
CDR3: CSAARQGANYGYTF
DNA: TGCAGCGCCGCACGACAGGGGGCAAACTATGGCTACACCTTC

size: .
V: TRBV6-1
D: .
J: TRBJ2-7
CDR3: CASSPSHYEQYF
DNA: TGTGCCAGCAGCCCTAGTCACTACGAGCAGTACTTC

size: once
V: TRBV11-2
D: TRBD1
J: TRBJ1-4
CDR3: CASSLDFTGAGEKLFF
DNA: TGTGCCAGCAGCTTAGATTTCACAGGGGCTGGTGAAAAACTGTTTTTT

size: .
V: TRBV5-4
D: .
J: TRBJ1-2
CDR3: CASSSWAGGYGYTF
DNA: TGTGCCAGCAGCTCATGGGCCGGTGGATATGGCTACACCTTC

size: .
V: TRBV19
D: TRBD1
J: TRBJ1-2
CDR3: CASTDSGTGAYGYTF
DNA: TGTGCCAGTACCGACTCCGGGACAGGGGCTTATGGCTACACCTTC

size: .
V: TRBV4-3
D: TRBD1
J: TRBJ1-4
CDR3: CASGQGYTTNEKLFF
DNA: TGCGCCAGCGGACAGGGGTATACAACTAATGAAAAACTGTTTTTT

size: .
V: TRBV5-4
D: .
J: TRBJ1-1
CDR3: CASSEGVWDTEAFF
DNA: TGTGCCAGCAGCGAGGGTGTATGGGACACTGAAGCTTTCTTT

size: .
V: TRBV24-1
D: TRBD2
J: TRBJ2-1
CDR3: CATSATGTSGGHSYNEQFF
DNA: TGTGCCACCAGTGCCACCGGGACTAGCGGGGGCCATTCCTACAATGAGCAGTTCTTC

size: .
V: TRBV27
D: .
J: TRBJ1-5
CDR3: CASRDNVGQPQHF
DNA: TGTGCCAGCAGGGACAACGTCGGTCAGCCCCAGCATTTT

size: .
V: TRBV3-1/TRBV3-2
D: TRBD1
J: TRBJ1-2
CDR3: CASSPAGTGGRNGYTF
DNA: TGTGCCAGCAGCCCGGCCGGGACAGGGGGCCGGAATGGCTACACCTTC

size: few
V: TRBV19
D: TRBD1
J: TRBJ1-4
CDR3: CASSTLQGAGEKLFF
DNA: TGTGCCAGTAGTACCCTACAGGGGGCCGGTGAAAAACTGTTTTTT

size: .
V: TRBV11-1
D: TRBD2
J: TRBJ2-1
CDR3: CASSRERGMYNEQFF
DNA: TGTGCCAGCAGCCGAGAGCGGGGGATGTACAATGAGCAGTTCTTC

size: .
V: TRBV5-1
D: .
J: TRBJ1-5
CDR3: CASSLSGARNQPQHF
DNA: TGCGCCAGCAGCTTGTCAGGGGCTAGGAATCAGCCCCAGCATTTT

size: once
V: TRBV6-6
D: .
J: TRBJ1-2
CDR3: CASSYSGRGGSYGYTF
DNA: TGTGCCAGCAGTTACTCGGGGAGGGGGGGCTCATATGGCTACACCTTC

size: .
V: TRBV12-5
D: .
J: TRBJ1-6
CDR3: CASGLGQGNSPLHF
DNA: TGTGCTAGTGGTTTGGGGCAGGGGAATTCACCCCTCCACTTT

size: .
V: TRBV27
D: TRBD1
J: TRBJ1-1
CDR3: CASSSDWTGWTEAFF
DNA: TGTGCCAGCAGTTCCGATTGGACAGGGTGGACTGAAGCTTTCTTT

size: .
V: TRBV5-1
D: TRBD1
J: TRBJ1-1
CDR3: CASSDGRGLGGTEAFF
DNA: TGCGCCAGCAGCGACGGCAGGGGGCTTGGAGGCACTGAAGCTTTCTTT

size: .
V: TRBV7-9
D: .
J: TRBJ2-1
CDR3: CASSPTVTGSEQFF
DNA: TGTGCCAGCAGTCCTACCGTTACAGGGAGTGAGCAGTTCTTC

size: .
V: TRBV3-1/TRBV3-2
D: .
J: TRBJ1-1
CDR3: CASSPQGNTEAFF
DNA: TGTGCCAGCAGCCCACAGGGGAACACTGAAGCTTTCTTT

size: .
V: TRBV28
D: TRBD1
J: TRBJ1-2
CDR3: CASTYLDRGDGYTF
DNA: TGTGCCAGCACCTATCTTGACAGGGGGGATGGCTACACCTTC

size: .
V: TRBV6-5
D: .
J: TRBJ1-6
CDR3: CASSYRRGAESPLHF
DNA: TGTGCCAGCAGTTACCGCAGGGGCGCGGAGTCACCCCTCCACTTT

size: .
V: TRBV6-4
D: TRBD2
J: TRBJ2-3
CDR3: CASSEEAGGLDTQYF
DNA: TGTGCCAGCAGTGAGGAAGCGGGGGGGCTGGATACGCAGTATTTT

size: many
V: TRBV27
D: .
J: TRBJ1-6
CDR3: CASSLTGYYSPLHF
DNA: TGTGCCAGCAGTTTAACAGGTTACTATTCACCCCTCCACTTT

size: .
V: TRBV2
D: .
J: TRBJ1-1
CDR3: CASNLGQANTEAFF
DNA: TGTGCCAGCAATTTGGGACAAGCGAACACTGAAGCTTTCTTT

size: .
V: TRBV4-2
D: .
J: TRBJ1-2
CDR3: CASSQDSVLYGYTF
DNA: TGTGCCAGCAGCCAAGACTCGGTTCTCTATGGCTACACCTTC

size: many
V: TRBV4-3
D: .
J: TRBJ1-5
CDR3: CASSQELVNQPQHF
DNA: TGCGCCAGCAGCCAAGAACTAGTCAATCAGCCCCAGCATTTT